This TCR beta chain originates from a study of blood T cell repertoires in COVID-19. CDR3 size: 16 residues. The germline gives CDR1 SGHNT, CDR2 YENEEA. J gave up 0 bases and V 0 bases, and 1 base lay outside the gene matches. Original data processing: Amplification from reference gene primers served as the basis for estimated nucleated cell counts. Sequencing was performed with immunoSEQ multiplex PCR; in TCRdb, only in-frame clones are kept and a portion is missing. The DNA gave D and trimming, while V, J and clone size come from that table. The data show approximately 260,000 clones, 84% seen once.

The TCR was taken from a man in his thirties or forties with acute COVID-19. What was sequenced was PBMCs or T cells enriched from blood (not recorded which). The V call is TRBV11-3, the J call TRBJ2-2; 7 nucleotides agree with TRBD2. The CDR3 sequence: CASSLEAGANTGELFF. The CDR3 coding sequence is TGTGCCAGCAGCTTAGAGGCGGGAGCGAACACCGGGGAGCTGTTTTTT. Using reference TRBV11-3 and TRBJ2-2 for the parts outside the CDR3, the full variable domain is EAGVVQSPRYKIIEKKQPVAFWCNPISGHNTLYWYLQNLGQGPELLIRYENEEAVDDSQLPKDRFSAERLKGVDSTLKIQPAELGDSAVYLCASSLEAGANTGELFFGEGSRLTVL.